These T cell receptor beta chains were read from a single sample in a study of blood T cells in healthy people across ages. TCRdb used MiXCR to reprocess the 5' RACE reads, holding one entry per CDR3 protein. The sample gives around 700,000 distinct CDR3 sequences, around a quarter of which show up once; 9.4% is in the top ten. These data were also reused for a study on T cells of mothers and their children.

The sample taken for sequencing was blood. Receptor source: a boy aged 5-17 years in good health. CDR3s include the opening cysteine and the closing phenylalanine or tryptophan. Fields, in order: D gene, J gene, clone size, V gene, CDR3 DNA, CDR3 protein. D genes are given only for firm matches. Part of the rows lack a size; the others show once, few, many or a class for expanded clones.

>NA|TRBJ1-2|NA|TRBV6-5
TGTGCCAGCATCACTTATCCAGGGTCGGACTATGGCTACACCTTC
CASITYPGSDYGYTF
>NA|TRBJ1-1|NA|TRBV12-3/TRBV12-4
TGTGCCAGCAGCTCCTCCCGGGGCGGTCGCACTGAAGCTTTCTTT
CASSSSRGGRTEAFF
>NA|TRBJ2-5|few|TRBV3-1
TGTGCCAGCAGCCAAGGAATCTCGGCAGCCAACTACGAACAGTACTTC
CASSQGISAANYEQYF
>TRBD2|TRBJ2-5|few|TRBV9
TGTGCCAGCAGCGTAGGGGCGGGAGGGCCAGGAGAGACCCAGTACTTC
CASSVGAGGPGETQYF
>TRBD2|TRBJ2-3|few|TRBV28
TGTGCCAGCACCCAACAAGGCGGGGGGACCGCAGATACGCAGTATTTT
CASTQQGGGTADTQYF
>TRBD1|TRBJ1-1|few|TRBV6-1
TGTGCCAGCACCATAGCAGGGGGAGCTTTCTTT
CASTIAGGAFF
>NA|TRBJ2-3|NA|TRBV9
TGTGCCAGCAGCGTAGCGGGGTTCACAGATACGCAGTATTTT
CASSVAGFTDTQYF
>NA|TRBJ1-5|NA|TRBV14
TGTGCCAGCCCTGCGGTGGGCAATCAGCCCCAGCATTTT
CASPAVGNQPQHF
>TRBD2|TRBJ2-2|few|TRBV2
TGTGCCAGCAGTGAACTAGCGGGGGTCGACACCGGGGAGCTGTTTTTT
CASSELAGVDTGELFF
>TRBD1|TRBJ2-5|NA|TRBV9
TGTGCCAGCAGCGTCGCCACAGGGGTAAATTTGGTGGAGACCCAGTACTTC
CASSVATGVNLVETQYF